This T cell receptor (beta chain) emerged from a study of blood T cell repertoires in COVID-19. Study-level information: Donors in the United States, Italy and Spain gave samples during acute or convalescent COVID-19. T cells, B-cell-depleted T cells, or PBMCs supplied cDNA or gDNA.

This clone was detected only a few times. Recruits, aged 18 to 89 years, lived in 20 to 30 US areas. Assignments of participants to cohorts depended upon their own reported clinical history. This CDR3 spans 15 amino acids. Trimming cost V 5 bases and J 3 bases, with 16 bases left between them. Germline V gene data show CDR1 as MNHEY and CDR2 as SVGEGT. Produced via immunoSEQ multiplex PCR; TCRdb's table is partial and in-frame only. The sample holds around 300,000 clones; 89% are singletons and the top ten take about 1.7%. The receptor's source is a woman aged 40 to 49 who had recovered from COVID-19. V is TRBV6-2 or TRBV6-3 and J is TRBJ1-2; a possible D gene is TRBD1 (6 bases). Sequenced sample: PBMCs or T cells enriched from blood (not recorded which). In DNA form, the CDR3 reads TGTGCCAGCAGTCCCACAGGGCGCAGCTACTATGGCTACACCTTC. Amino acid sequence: CASSPTGRSYYGYTF.